These 6 T cell receptor beta chains were all obtained from the same sample, sequenced in a study of T cell responses to AZD1222 COVID-19 vaccine. Assay used: immunoSEQ multiplex PCR; TCRdb lists only in-frame clones, some missing. The sample lists about 56,000 clones; 70% to 90% were seen once. The source material was peripheral blood, sampled on day 0 of AZD1222 vaccination. The receptors derive from an adult in good health.

This chain links TRBV10-3 with TRBJ1-3; D not resolved. Germline V gives CDR1 ENHRY, CDR2 SYGVKD. The V gene lost 7 bases and the J gene lost 0 bases, with 16 bases spanning the gap. This CDR3 has 16 amino acids. This CDR3 reads CAINWRENTSGNTIYF. In DNA form, the CDR3 reads TGTGCCATCAATTGGAGAGAGAATACCTCTGGAAACACCATATATTTT.

This sequence joins TRBV10-3 and TRBJ2-4; a weak D match, TRBD2 (5 bases). Deletions cut 0 bases from V and 5 bases from J, with 14 bases between. Germline V gives CDR1 ENHRY, CDR2 SYGVKD. The CDR3 is made up of 16 amino acids. The CDR3 loop reads CAISESRRDGENIQYF. CDR3 nucleotide sequence: TGTGCCATCAGTGAGTCGAGACGGGATGGGGAAAACATTCAGTACTTC.

The chain employs TRBV5-1 and TRBJ2-1; 8 bases are shared with TRBD2. Germline CDR1 and CDR2: SGHRS and YFSETQ. The ends lost 4 bases at V and 5 bases at J; junction bases unmatched: 17. This CDR3 is 18 amino acids long. DNA for the CDR3: TGCGCCAGCAGCCCCGGCGGGGTTCGGGGGGGGACCCACAATGAGCAGTTCTTC. Amino acids: CASSPGGVRGGTHNEQFF.

This clone was picked up a small number of times. J is TRBJ1-6 and V is TRBV2; 11 positions match TRBD1. The J segment lost 1 base and the V segment lost 7 bases, leaving 6 bases of the junction unmatched. CDR3 size: 17 residues. Germline V gene data show CDR1 as SNHLY and CDR2 as FYNNEI. CDR3: CASTGQGAGSYNSPLHF. Written as DNA, the CDR3 is TGTGCCAGCACCGGACAGGGGGCAGGGTCCTATAATTCACCCCTCCACTTT.

The gene calls are TRBV28 and TRBJ2-1; no firm D call. The germline V gene has CDR1 MDHEN and CDR2 SYDVKM. The V and J ends lost 5 bases and 10 bases respectively, with 15 bases between them. The CDR3 is 13 amino acids. CDR3 bases: TGTGCCAGCAGTCTATACAGTGGATGGGAGCAGTTCTTC. Protein product: CASSLYSGWEQFF.

This rearrangement joins TRBV5-4 to TRBJ2-7; TRBD1 agrees at 12 bases. Germline loops: CDR1 SGHNT, CDR2 YYREEE (reference sequence). The CDR3 totals 15 residues. The V gene end was trimmed by 4 bases and the J gene end by 3 bases; junction bases not matched to a gene: 5. CDR3 residues: CASSAGTGGFYEQYF. CDR3 DNA: TGTGCCAGCAGCGCAGGGACAGGGGGCTTCTACGAGCAGTACTTC. Full variable domain (missing parts from reference TRBV5-4 and TRBJ2-7): ETGVTQSPTHLIKTRGQQVTLRCSSQSGHNTVSWYQQALGQGPQFIFQYYREEENGRGNFPPRFSGLQFPNYSSELNVNALELDDSALYLCASSAGTGGFYEQYFGPGTRLTVT.